This T cell receptor (beta chain) stems from a study of CD8+ T cells in alopecia areata. Findings and caveats of the study: Greater clonality was observed in lesional scalp samples, especially alopecia totalis/universalis, versus normal scalp. In scalp and blood during tofacitinib, many expanded lesional clones persisted.

The CDR3 runs 15 residues. After removal of 5 bases from V and 6 bases from J, the junction contained 9 bases not matched to a gene. In germline, CDR1 is MNHNS, CDR2 SASEGT. Described treatment: oral pan-JAK inhibitor, 5-10 mg twice daily. Comment on this clone: Its matching antigen is unknown.

It was cDNA, reverse transcribed from extracted RNA, that served as the sequencing template. Sequenced by immunoSEQ multiplex PCR; TCRdb stores in-frame clones only, minus some. The sample carries 35,000 to 50,000 clones, 80% to 95% recorded once. The V gene is TRBV6-1, the J gene TRBJ1-1; TRBD1 matches 10 bases. The sample was CD8+ T cells sorted from blood, taken at week 24, from a patient treated with tofacitinib. The source is a human donor with alopecia areata. CDR3 coding DNA: TGTGCCAGCAGTTCGCGACAGGGGGCAGTACCTGAAGCTTTCTTT. It codes for CASSSRQGAVPEAFF.